This TCR beta chain was identified during a study of blood T cell repertoires in COVID-19. The wider study: Nucleic acid was either cDNA or gDNA, and it came from T cells, B-cell-depleted T cells, or PBMCs.

Unmatched junction bases numbered 9, after V lost 11 bases and J lost 6 bases. Germline V gene data show CDR1 as LNHDA and CDR2 as SQIVND (reference sequence). The length of the CDR3 is 12 residues. Those who participated ranged in age from 18 to 89 years and resided in some 24 US areas. Categorization into cohorts depended on clinical history that participants reported. Under the authors' procedure: By means of reference gene primer amplification, nucleated cell counts were estimated. Repertoires were generated with immunoSEQ multiplex PCR, while TCRdb's copy carries only in-frame clones and drops some. V and J calls and clone size follow that table, whereas D and trimming were derived from the DNA. The data contain 110,000 to 150,000 clones, 84% of them singletons.

Material: PBMCs or T cells enriched from blood (not recorded which). The chain is built from TRBV19 and TRBJ2-7, with 8 bases that match TRBD1. This sequence was found in a man aged 40-55 years with acute COVID-19. In DNA form, the CDR3 reads TGTGCCTCCTCGGACAGGGCGGGCGAGCAGTACTTC. Its translation is CASSDRAGEQYF.